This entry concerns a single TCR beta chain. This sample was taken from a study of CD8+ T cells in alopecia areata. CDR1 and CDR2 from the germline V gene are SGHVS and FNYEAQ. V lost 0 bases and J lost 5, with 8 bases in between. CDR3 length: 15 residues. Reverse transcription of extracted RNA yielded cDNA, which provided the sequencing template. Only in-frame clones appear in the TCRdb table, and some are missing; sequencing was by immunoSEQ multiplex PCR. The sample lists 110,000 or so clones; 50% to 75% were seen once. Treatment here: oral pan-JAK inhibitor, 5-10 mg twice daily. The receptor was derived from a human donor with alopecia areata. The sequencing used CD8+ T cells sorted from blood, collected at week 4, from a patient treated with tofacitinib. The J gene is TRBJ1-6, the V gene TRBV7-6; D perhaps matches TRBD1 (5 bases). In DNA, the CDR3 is TGTGCCAGCAGCTTAGCTGGGGCGGATAATTCACCCCTCCACTTT. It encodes CASSLAGADNSPLHF.